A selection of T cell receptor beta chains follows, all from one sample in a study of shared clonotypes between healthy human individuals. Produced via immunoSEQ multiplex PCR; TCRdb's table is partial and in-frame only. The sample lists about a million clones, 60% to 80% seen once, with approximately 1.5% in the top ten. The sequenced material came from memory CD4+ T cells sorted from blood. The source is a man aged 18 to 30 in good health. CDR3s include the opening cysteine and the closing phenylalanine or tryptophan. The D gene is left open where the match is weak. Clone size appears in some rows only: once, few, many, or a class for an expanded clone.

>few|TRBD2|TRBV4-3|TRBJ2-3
CASSQDPSGSADTQYF
TGCGCCAGCAGCCAAGATCCTAGCGGGAGTGCAGATACGCAGTATTTT
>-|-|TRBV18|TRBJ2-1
CASSGDFVGFDSYNEQFF
TGTGCCAGCTCAGGGGACTTTGTTGGTTTCGACTCCTACAATGAGCAGTTCTTC
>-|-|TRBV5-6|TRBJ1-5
CASSSGAVQPQHF
TGTGCCAGCAGCTCAGGGGCTGTCCAGCCCCAGCATTTT
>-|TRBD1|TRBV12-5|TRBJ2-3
CASLTGFADTQYF
TGTGCTAGCCTGACAGGGTTTGCAGATACGCAGTATTTT
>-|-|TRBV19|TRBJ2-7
CASSLNREGEQYF
TGTGCCAGTAGTCTCAACAGGGAAGGCGAGCAGTACTTC
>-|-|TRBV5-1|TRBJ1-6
CASSPFPVVANNSPLHF
TGCGCCAGCAGCCCTTTCCCGGTCGTCGCTAATAATTCACCCCTCCACTTT
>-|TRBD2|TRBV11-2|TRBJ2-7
CASSLGVAGVGEQYF
TGTGCCAGCAGCTTAGGAGTAGCGGGAGTGGGGGAGCAGTACTTC
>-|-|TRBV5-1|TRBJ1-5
CASSLDGQSNQPQHF
TGCGCCAGCAGCTTGGACGGGCAGAGCAATCAGCCCCAGCATTTT
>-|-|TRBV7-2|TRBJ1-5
CASSLGGHSDQPQHF
TGTGCCAGCAGCTTAGGGGGGCACAGCGATCAGCCCCAGCATTTT
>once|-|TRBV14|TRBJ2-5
CASSTRSVLPETQYF
TGTGCCAGCAGTACCCGGTCGGTCCTACCGGAGACCCAGTACTTC
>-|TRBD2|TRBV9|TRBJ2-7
CASSAGTSDGNGQYF
TGTGCCAGCAGCGCCGGGACTAGCGATGGAAATGGGCAGTACTTC
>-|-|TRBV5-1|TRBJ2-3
CASSFKRAEDTQYF
TGCGCCAGCAGCTTTAAGAGGGCCGAAGATACGCAGTATTTT
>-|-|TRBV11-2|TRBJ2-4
CASSQATTAKNIQYF
TGTGCCAGCAGCCAAGCTACGACAGCCAAAAACATTCAGTACTTC
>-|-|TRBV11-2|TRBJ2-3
CASTPGWGASTDTQYF
TGTGCCAGCACCCCTGGGTGGGGGGCCAGCACAGATACGCAGTATTTT
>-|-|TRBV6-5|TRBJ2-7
CASSYAPGYEQYF
TGTGCCAGCAGTTACGCACCGGGGTACGAGCAGTACTTC
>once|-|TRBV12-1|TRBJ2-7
CASSFGFKGAAICSYEQYF
TGTGCCAGCAGCTTTGGTTTTAAGGGGGCGGCTATATGCTCCTACGAGCAGTACTTC
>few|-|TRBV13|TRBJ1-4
CASSFGGSYEKLFF
TGTGCCAGCAGCTTCGGCGGTTCGTATGAAAAACTGTTTTTT
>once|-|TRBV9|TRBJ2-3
CASSVNPADTQYF
TGTGCCAGCAGCGTAAATCCCGCAGATACGCAGTATTTT
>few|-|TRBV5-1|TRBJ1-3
CASSLAGPSSGNTIYF
TGCGCCAGCAGCTTGGCAGGACCGAGCTCTGGAAACACCATATATTTT
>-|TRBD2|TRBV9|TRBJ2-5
CASSVGLAGKETQYF
TGTGCCAGCAGCGTAGGACTAGCGGGAAAAGAGACCCAGTACTTC
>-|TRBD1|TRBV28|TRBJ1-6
CASSLAGTGGDPLHF
TGTGCCAGCAGTTTGGCCGGGACAGGGGGAGACCCCCTCCACTTT
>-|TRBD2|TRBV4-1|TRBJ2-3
CASSQASGGAGDTQYF
TGCGCCAGCAGCCAAGCTAGCGGGGGGGCCGGAGATACGCAGTATTTT
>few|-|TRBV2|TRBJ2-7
CASSRGPYEQYF
TGTGCCAGTAGCAGGGGACCCTACGAGCAGTACTTC
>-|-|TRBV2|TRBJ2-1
CASSEAGNPYNEQFF
TGTGCCAGCAGTGAAGCGGGGAATCCCTACAATGAGCAGTTCTTC
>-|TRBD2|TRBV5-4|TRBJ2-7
CASSLRTSGTGYEQYF
TGTGCCAGCAGCCTCAGGACTAGCGGTACCGGATACGAGCAGTACTTC
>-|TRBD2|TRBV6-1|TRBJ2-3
CASSERGSTDTQYF
TGTGCCAGCAGCGAGCGGGGGAGCACAGATACGCAGTATTTT
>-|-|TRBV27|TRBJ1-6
CASSWGGVNSPLHF
TGTGCCAGCAGTTGGGGGGGTGTCAATTCACCCCTCCACTTT